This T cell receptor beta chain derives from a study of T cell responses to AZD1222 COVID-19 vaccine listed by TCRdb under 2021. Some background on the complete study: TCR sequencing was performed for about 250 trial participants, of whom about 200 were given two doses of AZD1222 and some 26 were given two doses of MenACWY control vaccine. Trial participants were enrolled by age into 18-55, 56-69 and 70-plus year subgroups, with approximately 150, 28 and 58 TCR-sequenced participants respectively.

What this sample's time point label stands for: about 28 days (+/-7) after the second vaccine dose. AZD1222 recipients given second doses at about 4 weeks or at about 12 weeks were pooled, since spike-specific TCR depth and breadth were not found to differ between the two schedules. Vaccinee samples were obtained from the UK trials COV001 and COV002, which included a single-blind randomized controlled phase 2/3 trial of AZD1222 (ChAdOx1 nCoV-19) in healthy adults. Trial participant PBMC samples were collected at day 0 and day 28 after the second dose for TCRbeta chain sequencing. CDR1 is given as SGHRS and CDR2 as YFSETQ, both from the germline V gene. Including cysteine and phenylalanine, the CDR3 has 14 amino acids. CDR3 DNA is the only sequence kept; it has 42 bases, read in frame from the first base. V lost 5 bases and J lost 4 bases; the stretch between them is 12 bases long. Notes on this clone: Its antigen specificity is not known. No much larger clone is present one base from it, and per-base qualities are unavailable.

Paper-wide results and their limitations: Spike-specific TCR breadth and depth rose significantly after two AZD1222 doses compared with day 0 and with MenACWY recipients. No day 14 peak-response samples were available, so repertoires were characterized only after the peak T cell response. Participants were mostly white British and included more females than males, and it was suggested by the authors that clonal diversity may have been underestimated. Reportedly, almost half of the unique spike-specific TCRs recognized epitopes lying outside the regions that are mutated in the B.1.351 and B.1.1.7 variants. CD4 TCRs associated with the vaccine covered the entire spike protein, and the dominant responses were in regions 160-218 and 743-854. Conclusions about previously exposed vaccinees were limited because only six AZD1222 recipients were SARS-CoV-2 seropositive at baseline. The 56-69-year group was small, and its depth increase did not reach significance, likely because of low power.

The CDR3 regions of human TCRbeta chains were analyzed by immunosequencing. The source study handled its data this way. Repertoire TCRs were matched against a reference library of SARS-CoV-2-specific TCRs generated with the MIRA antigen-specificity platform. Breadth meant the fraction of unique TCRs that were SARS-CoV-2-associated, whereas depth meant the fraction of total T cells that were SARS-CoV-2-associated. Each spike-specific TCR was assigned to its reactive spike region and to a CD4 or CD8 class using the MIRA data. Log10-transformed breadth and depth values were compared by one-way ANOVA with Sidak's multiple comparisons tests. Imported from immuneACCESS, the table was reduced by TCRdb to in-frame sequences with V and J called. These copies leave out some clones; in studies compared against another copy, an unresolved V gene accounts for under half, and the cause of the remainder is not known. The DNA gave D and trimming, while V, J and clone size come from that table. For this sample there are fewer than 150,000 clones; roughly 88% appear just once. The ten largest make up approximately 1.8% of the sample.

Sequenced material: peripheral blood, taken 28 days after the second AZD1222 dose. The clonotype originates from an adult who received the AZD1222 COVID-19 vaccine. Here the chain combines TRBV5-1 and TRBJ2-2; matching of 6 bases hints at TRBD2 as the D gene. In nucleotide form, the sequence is TGCGCCAGCAGTAGGGCCGGGGGCACCGGGGAGCTGTTTTTT. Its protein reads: CASSRAGGTGELFF.